The present T cell receptor beta chain was sequenced within a study of control samples from healthy donors and cancer patients. The protocol was immunoSEQ multiplex PCR, while the TCRdb copy is restricted to in-frame clones and leaves out a portion. Among some 130,000 clones listed, approximately 92% were seen once. The germline CDR1 and CDR2 sequences are LGHDT and YNNKEL (reference sequence). The CDR3 has 12 residues. V was pared by 9 bases and J by 7 bases, with 7 bases of the junction left unmatched. This clone was detected only a few times. Sample: blood. The sequence came from a man aged 40-55 years in good health. The J gene is TRBJ1-2, the V gene TRBV3-1 (or the pseudogene TRBV3-2), with 8 bases lining up with TRBD1. The CDR3 loop is CASRQGRGGYTF. DNA for the CDR3: TGTGCCAGTCGACAGGGGCGAGGTGGCTACACCTTC.